This TCR beta chain derives from a study of Graves' ophthalmopathy and Graves' hyperthyroidism. Background on the study: The authors defined stable hyperthyroidism as no ophthalmopathy within 18 months of follow-up.

The TCR beta CDR3 regions underwent amplification from RNA transcripts. First-round RT-PCR relied on HTBI primers, and a second-round multiplex PCR came next. Using its own MiXCR run on the multiplex PCR reads, TCRdb lists one record per CDR3 protein. Among roughly 1.1 million distinct CDR3 sequences listed, 36% were seen once. CDR1 and CDR2 from the germline V gene are MDHEN and SYDVKM. The CDR3 spans 15 residues. Trimming at V came to 5 bases and at J to 2 bases, leaving 8 bases not matched to a gene. The diagnostic workup employed clinical symptoms, serum thyroxine, TRAb, thyroid ultrasound and orbital computed tomography.

The V gene is TRBV28, the J gene TRBJ2-5, with TRBD2 identical over 7 bases. The receptor comes from an adult man with Graves' hyperthyroidism. The sample was peripheral blood or thyroid tissue (not recorded which). The DNA for the CDR3 is TGTGCCAGCAGTCCCTCGGGGGAGGGACAAGAGACCCAGTACTTC. This sequence encodes CASSPSGEGQETQYF.